A selection of T cell receptor beta chains follows, all from one sample in a study of blood T cell repertoires in COVID-19. Sequencing was performed with immunoSEQ multiplex PCR; in TCRdb, only in-frame clones are kept and a portion is missing. Of more than 200,000 clones in the sample, 85% to 90% are singletons; the top ten hold 2.2%. The material sequenced was peripheral blood. Every receptor here comes from a woman aged 50 to 60 with acute or convalescent COVID-19. Each CDR3 is given without its conserved first and last residue. The order of the fields is CDR3 protein, J gene, D gene, V gene. D genes are given only for firm matches.

ASSQGAGLHEQY,TRBJ2-7,-,TRBV3-1/TRBV3-2
ASRLTGTSALEQY,TRBJ2-7,TRBD2,TRBV2
SASSGEGRQETQY,TRBJ2-5,-,TRBV20-1
ASSGGGHNEQF,TRBJ2-1,TRBD2,TRBV18
ASSLELTSGSGSEQF,TRBJ2-1,TRBD2,TRBV19
ASSQVSVTSGELF,TRBJ2-2,-,TRBV3-1/TRBV3-2
ASSKGQGLPNTGELF,TRBJ2-2,TRBD1,TRBV7-6
ASSQLGGELTDTQY,TRBJ2-3,-,TRBV3-1/TRBV3-2
ASSLPLVGGAYEQY,TRBJ2-7,-,TRBV11-1
ASSYSRTVTYGYT,TRBJ1-2,-,TRBV6-5
ASSLSHRGNSYNEQF,TRBJ2-1,TRBD1,TRBV5-8
ASSSQGLGNIQY,TRBJ2-4,-,TRBV7-2
ASSGTQGSYGYT,TRBJ1-2,-,TRBV5-1
ATSDLRGTDTQY,TRBJ2-3,-,TRBV24-1
ASSLAPGDMSSPLH,TRBJ1-6,-,TRBV5-1
ASSLDRARGEQY,TRBJ2-7,-,TRBV5-1